This T cell receptor (beta chain) was sequenced in a study of cytomegalovirus exposure and HLA in healthy donors. In the PCR, 60 Vbeta and 13 Jbeta primers were used. The data were produced by immunoSEQ multiplex PCR, yet TCRdb's version contains in-frame clones alone and is incomplete. Of about 210,000 clones listed, around 81% are singletons. The V gene's germline CDR1 is SEHNR and CDR2 FQNEAQ (reference sequence). The ends were cut back, 5 bases at V and 4 bases at J, with 14 bases in the middle. The CDR3 extends over 15 amino acids. The sample was PBMCs. This receptor was obtained from a woman in her forties or fifties in good health and CMV-seropositive. This rearrangement joins TRBV7-9 to TRBJ2-2, with TRBD2 as a possible D gene (5 bases). This chain's CDR3 is CASSIERVSTGELFF. For the CDR3, the DNA is TGTGCCAGCAGCATCGAGAGGGTGTCCACCGGGGAGCTGTTTTTT.